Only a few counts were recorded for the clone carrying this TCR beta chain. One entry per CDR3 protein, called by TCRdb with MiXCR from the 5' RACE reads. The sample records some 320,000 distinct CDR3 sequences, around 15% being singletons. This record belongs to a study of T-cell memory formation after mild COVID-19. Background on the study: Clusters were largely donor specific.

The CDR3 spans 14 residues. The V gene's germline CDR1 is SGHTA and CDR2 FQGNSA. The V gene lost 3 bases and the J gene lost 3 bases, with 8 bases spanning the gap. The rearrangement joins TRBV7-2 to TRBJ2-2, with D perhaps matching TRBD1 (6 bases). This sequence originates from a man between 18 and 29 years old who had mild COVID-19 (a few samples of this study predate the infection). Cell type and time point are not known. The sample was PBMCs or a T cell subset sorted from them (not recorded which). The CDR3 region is CASSFNRDTGELFF. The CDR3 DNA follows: TGTGCCAGCAGCTTTAACAGGGACACCGGGGAGCTGTTTTTT.